This T cell receptor (beta chain) is drawn from a study of PD-L1 blockade in urothelial cancer. Assay used: immunoSEQ multiplex PCR; TCRdb lists only in-frame clones, some missing. The sample carries 35,000 to 55,000 clones, roughly 86% recorded once. The time point: peripheral blood 6 weeks after treatment start. Patients' urothelial carcinoma was locally advanced or metastatic. This CDR3 comprises 15 residues. The V gene's germline CDR1 is MDHEN and CDR2 SYDVKM. Trimming at V came to 7 bases and at J to 2 bases, leaving 8 bases not matched to a gene. The source is a man between 60 and 70 years old with urothelial cancer. The source material was PBMCs, sampled around atezolizumab (anti-PD-L1) treatment. The rearrangement uses TRBV28 and TRBJ1-3; TRBD1 matches 7 bases. In nucleotides, the CDR3 is TGTGCCAGCATCGAAGGGGGCAGCCCTGGAAACACCATATATTTT. It yields the protein CASIEGGSPGNTIYF. The whole variable domain, filled in from reference TRBV28 and TRBJ1-3, reads DVKVTQSSRYLVKRTGEKVFLECVQDMDHENMFWYRQDPGLGLRLIYFSYDVKMKEKGDIPEGYSVSREKKERFSLILESASTNQTSMYLCASIEGGSPGNTIYFGEGSWLTVV.